One sample yielded the 30 T cell receptor beta chains listed below, sequenced in a study of response to subunit inactivated influenza vaccine. MiXCR, run by TCRdb on the RT-PCR reads, gives a single entry per CDR3 protein. The sample has approximately 520,000 distinct CDR3 sequences; about 25% are singletons. The sequenced sample was CD4+ T cells sorted from PBMCs, obtained 4 to 6 days after vaccination. These receptors came from a man aged 50 to 60 who received an inactivated influenza vaccine.

This clonotype was seen a handful of times. The V and J genes are TRBV4-2 and TRBJ2-1, with 12 bases identical to TRBD2. The V gene end was trimmed by 5 bases and the J gene end by 6 bases; junction bases not matched to a gene: 5. This CDR3 region has 15 residues. CDR1 and CDR2 (germline): LGHNA, YNFKEQ. CDR3 nucleotide sequence: TGTGCCAGCAGCTACGGACTAGCGGGGCTCAATGAGCAGTTCTTC. It codes for CASSYGLAGLNEQFF.

The rearrangement links TRBV12-3 or TRBV12-4 to TRBJ2-3; 14 bases are a match to TRBD2. The CDR3 sequence is 17 residues long. The J segment lost 4 bases and the V segment lost 6 bases, leaving 9 bases of the junction unmatched. The CDR3 reads CASRIQTTSGGADTQYF. CDR3 DNA: TGTGCCAGCAGGATCCAAACGACTAGCGGGGGGGCAGATACGCAGTATTTT.

The chain couples TRBV6-1 to TRBJ1-2; D perhaps matches TRBD1 (6 bases). The CDR3 is 14 amino acids. The germline CDR1 and CDR2 sequences are MNHNS and SASEGT. V lost 6 bases and J 2 bases, leaving 13 bases between the germline ends. CDR3 in DNA: TGTGCCAGCAGGGGACGGGGGACAAACTATGGCTACACCTTC. As protein: CASRGRGTNYGYTF.

The chain is built from TRBV6-5 and TRBJ1-2; D is perhaps TRBD1 (5 bases). This CDR3 contains 14 residues. Trimming pared 2 bases from V and 5 bases from J, leaving 12 bases between. Germline V gene data show CDR1 as MNHEY and CDR2 as SVGAGI. CDR3 in amino acids: CASSYDSASYGYTF. CDR3 bases: TGTGCCAGCAGTTACGACAGCGCGTCGTATGGCTACACCTTC.

This clonotype has more than one count but fewer than ten. The chain couples TRBV20-1 to TRBJ1-1; D perhaps matches TRBD1 (6 bases). CDR1 is DFQATT and CDR2 is SNEGSKA in the germline V gene (reference sequence). Trimming shortened V by 5 bases and J by 4 bases, and 17 bases separated the two germline ends. The CDR3 covers 14 residues. The CDR3 here is CSAWRGGRITEAFF. The CDR3 coding sequence is TGCAGTGCTTGGAGGGGGGGGCGGATCACTGAAGCTTTCTTT.

As regards this clonotype: Sequence at one end of the junction differs from germline and may be a read error. The V call is TRBV29-1, the J call TRBJ2-7, with 7 nucleotides matching TRBD2. The germline V gene encodes CDR1 SQVTM and CDR2 ANQGSEA. This CDR3 is built from 11 residues. CDR3 sequence reads: CSVQTTSSQTF. The DNA for the CDR3 is TGCAGCGTTCAGACGACTAGCTCGCAGACCTTC.

There are many counts of this clonotype. This sequence joins TRBV12-3 or TRBV12-4 and TRBJ2-7; 7 positions match TRBD1. With V trimmed by 6 bases and J by 3 bases, 11 bases remained unmatched. The CDR3 has 15 residues. CDR3 region: CASSPGTVLNYEQYF. The CDR3 DNA is TGTGCCAGCAGCCCCGGGACAGTCTTGAACTACGAGCAGTACTTC.

This clonotype was observed a few times. The gene calls are TRBV4-1 and TRBJ2-6, with TRBD2 as a possible D gene (5 bases). V was shortened by 5 bases and J by 0 bases, with 17 bases between the two germline ends. CDR3 length: 18 amino acids. The V gene's germline CDR1 is MGHRA and CDR2 YSYEKL. CDR3 residues: CASSFGGTVSSGANVLTF. For the CDR3, the DNA is TGCGCCAGCAGCTTCGGAGGTACAGTTAGCTCTGGGGCCAACGTCCTGACTTTC.

This clonotype came up a few times. The chain has TRBV29-1 and TRBJ2-7; 14 positions match TRBD2. The CDR3 totals 14 residues. CDR1 is SQVTM, CDR2 ANQGSEA, per germline. J lost 3 bases, V lost 4 bases, and 2 bases had no gene match. CDR3 sequence: CSVGGLAGGYEQYF. CDR3 DNA sequence: TGCAGCGTTGGCGGACTAGCGGGGGGCTACGAGCAGTACTTC.

Only a few counts were recorded for this clonotype. The chain links TRBV6-2 or TRBV6-3 to TRBJ2-1, with 10 positions matching TRBD2. The junction had 5 bases not matched to a gene; V was cut back by 0 bases and J by 6 bases. Germline CDR1 is MNHEY and CDR2 is SVGEGT. This CDR3 spans 16 amino acids. The CDR3 sequence: CASSYSPSGSSNEQFF. In DNA, the CDR3 is TGTGCCAGCAGTTACTCCCCTAGCGGGAGTTCCAATGAGCAGTTCTTC.

The chain recombines TRBV6-2 or TRBV6-3 with TRBJ1-5, with TRBD1 matching 7 bases. This CDR3 region has 14 residues. Trimming at V came to 8 bases and at J to 1 base, leaving 5 bases not matched to a gene. Per germline, CDR1 MNHEY and CDR2 SVGEGT. CDR3 residues: CASGRTGSNQPQHF. CDR3 DNA sequence: TGTGCCAGCGGTCGGACAGGCAGCAATCAGCCCCAGCATTTT.

The chain is built from TRBV29-1 and TRBJ2-1; 7 nucleotides line up with TRBD1. In germline, CDR1 is SQVTM, CDR2 ANQGSEA. This CDR3 is built from 11 residues. V trimming: 5 bases; J trimming: 6 bases; junction bases outside the gene matches: 1. CDR3 region: CSVWTGNEQFF. CDR3 in DNA: TGCAGCGTTTGGACAGGCAATGAGCAGTTCTTC.

In its sample, this clonotype was seen a few times. The rearrangement uses TRBV7-2 and TRBJ2-3, with D unresolved. CDR1 and CDR2 (germline): SGHTA, FQGNSA. The CDR3 extends over 14 amino acids. V was pared by 2 bases and J by 0 bases, with 6 bases between. Written as DNA, the CDR3 is TGTGCCAGCAGCTTAACCAGGAGCACAGATACGCAGTATTTT. Protein product: CASSLTRSTDTQYF.

The sample holds a few counts of this clonotype. The chain combines TRBV12-3 or TRBV12-4 with TRBJ2-1; D not resolved. With 1 base removed from V and 9 bases from J, the gap between germline ends came to 7 bases. The CDR3 length is 12 residues. The CDR3 DNA follows: TGTGCCAGCAGTTTAGATACGCTTGAGCAGTTCTTC. Translation gives CASSLDTLEQFF.

This clonotype was counted between two and nine times. CDR3 sequence: CASSRTSGVTGELFF. The CDR3 DNA reads TGCGCCAGCAGCCGGACTAGCGGGGTCACCGGGGAGCTGTTTTTT. The V call is TRBV5-1, the J call TRBJ2-2; 12 positions match TRBD2. V gave up 4 bases and J gave up 4 bases; unmatched junction bases: 2. CDR3 length: 15 amino acids. In germline, CDR1 is SGHRS, CDR2 YFSETQ.

The rearrangement uses TRBV4-3 and TRBJ2-2; D remains unclear. This CDR3 region has 14 residues. V lost 0 bases to trimming and J lost 6 bases, with 8 bases between them. The germline gives CDR1 LGHNA, CDR2 YSLEER. The CDR3 loop reads CASSQETRSGELFF. CDR3 sequence (DNA): TGCGCCAGCAGCCAAGAAACGCGGTCCGGGGAGCTGTTTTTT.

This chain uses TRBV9 with TRBJ2-3; 8 nucleotides agree with TRBD2. Germline values: CDR1 SGDLS, CDR2 YYNGEE. With V trimmed by 1 base and J by 10 bases, 8 bases remained unmatched. CDR3 size: 14 residues. CDR3 nucleotide sequence: TGTGCCAGCAGCGTAAGATCGGAGACTAGCGCGCAGTATTTT. Amino acids: CASSVRSETSAQYF. Combining the CDR3 with reference TRBV9 and TRBJ2-3 gives the whole variable domain DSGVTQTPKHLITATGQRVTLRCSPRSGDLSVYWYQQSLDQGLQFLIQYYNGEERAKGNILERFSAQQFPDLHSELNLSSLELGDSALYFCASSVRSETSAQYFGPGTRLTVL.

This clonotype was recorded a few times. CDR3 in DNA: TGCAGTGCTAGACCGCCGACGGGAGGTAGTGGCTACACCTTC. Encoded protein: CSARPPTGGSGYTF. The chain recombines TRBV20-1 with TRBJ1-2; D is undetermined. This CDR3 spans 14 amino acids. Germline CDR1 DFQATT, CDR2 SNEGSKA (reference sequence). V dropped 2 bases and J dropped 7 bases, with 17 bases sitting between them.

This clonotype was observed a handful of times. The genes are TRBV15 and TRBJ1-1; D may be TRBD1 (6 bases). Germline lookup yields CDR1 LNHNV and CDR2 YYDKDF (reference sequence). V shed 6 bases and J shed 2 bases, with 10 bases lying between them. CDR3 length: 13 amino acids. The CDR3 coding sequence is TGTGCCACCAGGACAGGAAGAAACACTGAAGCTTTCTTT. Translating gives CATRTGRNTEAFF.

This chain links TRBV28 with TRBJ2-2; unclear D gene. This CDR3 comprises 15 residues. Germline V lookup: CDR1 MDHEN, CDR2 SYDVKM. Trimming cost V 6 bases and J 0 bases, with 11 bases left between them. This chain's CDR3 is CASRYVRANTGELFF. DNA of the CDR3: TGTGCCAGCAGATACGTGAGAGCGAACACCGGGGAGCTGTTTTTT.

This chain connects TRBV7-8 to TRBJ2-7; 7 bases match TRBD2. The V gene end was trimmed by 5 bases and the J gene end by 6 bases; junction bases not matched to a gene: 10. Germline lookup yields CDR1 SGHVS and CDR2 FQNEAQ. This CDR3 region has 14 residues. The DNA for the CDR3 is TGTGCCAGCAGCGGATATGGACTAGGCAGCGAGCAGTACTTC. It specifies CASSGYGLGSEQYF. The whole variable domain, filled in from reference TRBV7-8 and TRBJ2-7, reads GAGVSQSPRYKVAKRGQDVALRCDPISGHVSLFWYQQALGQGPEFLTYFQNEAQLDKSGLPSDRFFAERPEGSVSTLKIQRTQQEDSAVYLCASSGYGLGSEQYFGPGTRLTVT.

The chain employs TRBV5-6 and TRBJ2-5, with TRBD2 identical over 9 bases. The trim removed 1 base at V and 1 base at J, leaving 5 bases unmatched. CDR1 and CDR2 (germline): SGHDT, YYEEEE. This CDR3 spans 16 amino acids. CDR3 sequence reads: CASSLSSGGPQETQYF. In DNA form, the CDR3 reads TGTGCCAGCAGCTTGTCCAGCGGGGGGCCCCAAGAGACCCAGTACTTC.

J is TRBJ1-5 and V is TRBV12-5, with TRBD1 as a possible D gene (5 bases). CDR3 length: 14 amino acids. In germline, CDR1 is LGHNT, CDR2 FRNRAP. V lost 7 bases and J 9 bases, leaving 19 bases between the germline ends. CDR3 residues: CASAPDTPGMPQHF. The CDR3 nucleotides are TGTGCTAGTGCCCCGGACACGCCGGGAATGCCCCAGCATTTT.

In this sample, this clonotype turned up a few times. The chain has TRBV10-2 and TRBJ1-2; D is perhaps TRBD1 (5 bases). Trimming removed 4 bases from V and 4 bases from J, with 19 bases in between. The CDR3 has 16 residues. Germline V gene sequence: CDR1 WSHSY, CDR2 SAAADI. CDR3 DNA: TGCGCCAGCAGTGCTGGTCGCGGGGGGGGAGGCTATGGCTACACCTTC. As protein: CASSAGRGGGGYGYTF.

The rearrangement links TRBV29-1 to TRBJ2-1; 7 positions match TRBD1. Unmatched junction bases numbered 13, after V lost 7 bases and J lost 4 bases. The CDR3 has 15 amino acids. Germline V gene data show CDR1 as SQVTM and CDR2 as ANQGSEA. CDR3 in amino acids: CSAILPPGQYNEQFF. The CDR3 nucleotides are TGCAGCGCCATACTACCCCCGGGACAGTACAATGAGCAGTTCTTC.

V and J are TRBV5-1 and TRBJ1-2; the D gene is possibly TRBD1 (6 bases). There are 15 residues in the CDR3. Germline V CDR1 and CDR2: SGHRS, YFSETQ. The V end was cut by 5 bases, the J end by 3 bases, with 17 bases between. CDR3 sequence (DNA): TGCGCCAGCAGTCAACGTACAGGGTTTGACTATGGCTACACCTTC. Translation: CASSQRTGFDYGYTF.

The chain is built from TRBV20-1 and TRBJ2-3; D uncertain. V was trimmed by 0 bases and J by 1 base, leaving 8 bases between them. CDR1 is DFQATT, CDR2 SNEGSKA, per germline (reference sequence). The length of the CDR3 is 14 residues. The DNA of the CDR3 is TGCAGTGCTAGAGAGGTGACGGGCACAGATACGCAGTATTTT. This encodes CSAREVTGTDTQYF.

The V and J genes are TRBV24-1 and TRBJ2-7, with TRBD1 as a possible D gene (5 bases). Trimming stripped 6 bases from V and 3 bases from J, with 14 bases between. Per germline, CDR1 KGHDR and CDR2 SFDVKD. The CDR3 has 14 residues. The CDR3 is CATSSQGRYYEQYF. The CDR3 DNA follows: TGTGCCACCAGTTCTCAGGGTAGATACTACGAGCAGTACTTC.

The genes are TRBV14 and TRBJ2-3, with D perhaps matching TRBD1 or TRBD2 (7 bases each). CDR1 is SGHDN and CDR2 is FVKESK in the germline V gene. This CDR3 is 16 amino acids long. The germline V and J ends were trimmed by 2 bases and 2 bases, with 14 bases remaining between them. The CDR3 coding sequence is TGTGCCAGCAGCCAACAGCGGGACAGCTACACAGATACGCAGTATTTT. Translation gives CASSQQRDSYTDTQYF.

The J gene is TRBJ2-7, the V gene TRBV18; 13 positions match TRBD2. This CDR3 contains 17 residues. The V gene end was trimmed by 5 bases and the J gene end by 0 bases; junction bases not matched to a gene: 7. Germline V gives CDR1 KGHSH, CDR2 LQKENI. CDR3 DNA: TGTGCCAGCTCAACCTCTACTAGCGGGGGGGCCTCCTACGAGCAGTACTTC. Translating it yields CASSTSTSGGASYEQYF.